This is a list of T cell receptor beta chains from one sample in a study of regulatory T cells in long-lasting Graves disease. Via MiXCR, TCRdb re-called the multiplex PCR reads, giving one row per CDR3 protein. This table holds 400,000 to 500,000 distinct CDR3 sequences, 20% to 25% found once. The material was peripheral blood mononuclear cells (PBMCs), obtained when the disease was refractory, from a patient treated with antithyroid drugs. Receptor source: a female donor with Graves disease. Both conserved end residues are part of each CDR3. The order of the fields is V gene, D gene, CDR3 length, clone size, J gene, CDR3 DNA, CDR3 protein. The D gene is left open where the match is weak. Rows may omit the clone size; those that give it use once, few, many or a size class.

TRBV7-2	-	15	-	TRBJ1-5	TGTGCCAGCAGCCCAAGGGGACCGGGGAGTCAGCCCCAGCATTTT	CASSPRGPGSQPQHF
TRBV29-1	TRBD2	17	many	TRBJ2-5	TGCAGCGCCGGAGGACTAGCGGGGGGGTCATTCCGGGAGACCCAGTACTTC	CSAGGLAGGSFRETQYF
TRBV28	-	15	many	TRBJ1-1	TGTGCCAGCAGTTTGACAGGAGGGGTTTGGACTGAAGCTTTCTTT	CASSLTGGVWTEAFF
TRBV28	TRBD1	15	many	TRBJ1-6	TGTGCCAGCAGTGGGACAGGGAGCCGAGGTTCACCCCTCCACTTT	CASSGTGSRGSPLHF
TRBV6-1	-	14	few	TRBJ2-7	TGTGCCAGCAGTCCCTCACAGGGAACCTACGAGCAGTACTTC	CASSPSQGTYEQYF
TRBV12-3/TRBV12-4	-	12	-	TRBJ1-5	TGTGCCAGCAGTTGGCTAAGGCAGCCCCAGCATTTT	CASSWLRQPQHF
TRBV19	-	13	-	TRBJ1-5	TGTGCCAGTAGTCTGCAGGGGACTCAGCCCCAGCATTTT	CASSLQGTQPQHF
TRBV12-3/TRBV12-4	-	11	-	TRBJ2-1	TGTGCCAGCAGCCAAATGGATGAGCAGTTCTTC	CASSQMDEQFF
TRBV11-2	-	17	many	TRBJ1-6	TGTGCCAGCAGCTGGGGTTTCCCGAGCTCCTATAATTCACCCCTCCACTTT	CASSWGFPSSYNSPLHF
TRBV2	-	15	many	TRBJ1-6	TGTGCCAGCAGTGCGGGAGGGGACGCCAATTCACCCCTCCACTTT	CASSAGGDANSPLHF
TRBV7-2	-	12	-	TRBJ2-7	TGTGCCAGCAGCCCATCGGACTCGGAGCAGTACTTC	CASSPSDSEQYF
TRBV6-1	TRBD1	13	-	TRBJ2-2	TGTGCCAGCAGAAACAGGGGGCGTGGGGAGCTGTTTTTT	CASRNRGRGELFF
TRBV7-6	-	15	few	TRBJ1-1	TGTGCCAGCAGCTTATCAGGTTGGGGGAACACTGAAGCTTTCTTT	CASSLSGWGNTEAFF
TRBV11-2	TRBD1	14	-	TRBJ1-4	TGTGCCAGCAGCCTCGACAGGGGTGAGGAAAAACTGTTTTTT	CASSLDRGEEKLFF
TRBV28	-	12	many	TRBJ2-7	TGTGCCAGCTCGACTTCACACCAGAACTCGGACTTC	CASSTSHQNSDF
TRBV30	-	13	once	TRBJ2-5	TGTGCCTGGAGTGTACTTCTGGGAGAGACCCAGTACTTC	CAWSVLLGETQYF
TRBV6-1	-	12	-	TRBJ1-2	TGTGCCAGCAGGCAGGGTTCGGATCGCTACACCTTC	CASRQGSDRYTF
TRBV5-6	-	16	-	TRBJ2-7	TGTGCCAGCAGCTTGAACAGAAGAGATTGGGGCTACGAGCAGTACTTC	CASSLNRRDWGYEQYF
TRBV28	-	13	many	TRBJ2-5	TGTGCCAGCAGTTTGGTGGGGGCAGAGACCCAGTACTTC	CASSLVGAETQYF
TRBV3-1	-	11	-	TRBJ1-2	TGTGCCAGCAGCCAAGTGCAGCAGATTATCTTC	CASSQVQQIIF
TRBV7-2	-	14	many	TRBJ1-1	TGTGCCAGCAGAGAAAGACCGGGCGTCACTGAAGCTTTCTTT	CASRERPGVTEAFF
TRBV7-3	TRBD1	15	many	TRBJ1-4	TGTGCCAGCAGCAGAAACAGGGGGGCCAATGAAAAACTGTTTTTT	CASSRNRGANEKLFF
TRBV5-1	-	16	-	TRBJ2-3	TGCGCCAGCAGCTTGATGGGCGGGATAAGCACAGATACGCAGTATTTT	CASSLMGGISTDTQYF
TRBV7-9	TRBD1	14	-	TRBJ1-2	TGTGCCAGCAGCTCGGACAGGGGGAACAATGGCTACACCTTC	CASSSDRGNNGYTF
TRBV19	-	14	-	TRBJ1-5	TGTGCCAGTAGCACCGGGGAGGTCAATCAGCCCCAGCATTTT	CASSTGEVNQPQHF
TRBV4-3	-	14	once	TRBJ1-1	TGCGCCAGCAGCCAAGATTACGTGAACACTGAAGCTTTCTTT	CASSQDYVNTEAFF
TRBV20-1	-	18	many	TRBJ1-5	TGCAGTGCTAGTGACCCTGGTCGGGGAGGGTGGAGCAATCAGCCCCAGCATTTT	CSASDPGRGGWSNQPQHF
TRBV6-2/TRBV6-3	-	11	-	TRBJ1-5	TGTGCCAGCGGGCTGAGTCAGCCCCAGCATTTT	CASGLSQPQHF
TRBV6-2/TRBV6-3	TRBD1	15	many	TRBJ1-2	TGTGCCAGCAGTGAAACGTTGACAGGGGGAACGGGCTACACCTTC	CASSETLTGGTGYTF
TRBV6-5	-	13	few	TRBJ2-7	TGTGCCAGCAGTTACAGGACAGTCTACGAGCAGTACTTC	CASSYRTVYEQYF
TRBV11-2	TRBD1	15	many	TRBJ2-5	TGTGCCAGCAGCTTATTGGGACAGGTCCAAGAGACCCAGTACTTC	CASSLLGQVQETQYF
TRBV6-1	TRBD1	13	many	TRBJ1-2	TGTGCCAGCAGTGACGGACAGGGGAAGGGCTACACCTTC	CASSDGQGKGYTF
TRBV6-2/TRBV6-3	-	12	few	TRBJ2-7	TGTGCCAGCAGTTATGGGGTCAACGAGCAGTACTTC	CASSYGVNEQYF
TRBV28	TRBD1	16	many	TRBJ1-5	TGTGCCAGCAGTTTACTGTTCGGACAGGGACATCAGCCCCAGCATTTT	CASSLLFGQGHQPQHF